This T cell receptor beta chain was recorded in a study of control samples from healthy donors and cancer patients. Assay used: immunoSEQ multiplex PCR; TCRdb lists only in-frame clones, some missing. There are 130,000 or so clones in the sample; approximately 94% occur only once, and 13% lies in the top ten. The CDR3 runs to 14 residues. Germline V gene sequence: CDR1 SGHRS, CDR2 YFSETQ. V shed 7 bases and J shed 1 base, with 15 bases lying between them. The chain uses TRBV5-1 and TRBJ2-7; TRBD2 is a possible D gene (6 bases). The sequenced sample consisted of blood. The source is a man aged 35-49 years in good health. CDR3 nucleotides: TGCGCCAGCGGGTACCGGGGGAGGTCCTACGAGCAGTACTTC. It yields the protein CASGYRGRSYEQYF.